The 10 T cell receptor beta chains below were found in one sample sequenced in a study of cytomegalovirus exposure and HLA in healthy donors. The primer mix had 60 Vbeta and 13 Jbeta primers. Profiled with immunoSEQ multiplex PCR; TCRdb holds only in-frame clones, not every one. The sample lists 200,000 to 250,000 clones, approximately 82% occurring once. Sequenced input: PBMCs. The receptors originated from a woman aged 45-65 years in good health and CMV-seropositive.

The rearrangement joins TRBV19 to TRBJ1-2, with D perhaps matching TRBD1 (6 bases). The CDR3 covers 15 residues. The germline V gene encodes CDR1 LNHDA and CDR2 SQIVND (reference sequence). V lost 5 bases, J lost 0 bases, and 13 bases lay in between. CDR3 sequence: CASSFRQASNYGYTF. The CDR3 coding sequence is TGTGCCAGTAGTTTCCGACAGGCCTCTAACTATGGCTACACCTTC.

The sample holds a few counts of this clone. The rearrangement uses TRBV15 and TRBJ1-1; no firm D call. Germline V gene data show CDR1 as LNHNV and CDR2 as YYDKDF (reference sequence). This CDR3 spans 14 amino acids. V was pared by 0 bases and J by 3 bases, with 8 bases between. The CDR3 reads CATSRDRADTEAFF. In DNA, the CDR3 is TGTGCCACCAGCAGAGATAGAGCGGACACTGAAGCTTTCTTT. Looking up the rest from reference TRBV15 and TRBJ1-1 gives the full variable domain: DAMVIQNPRYQVTQFGKPVTLSCSQTLNHNVMYWYQQKSSQAPKLLFHYYDKDFNNEADTPDNFQSRRPNTSFCFLDIRSPGLGDTAMYLCATSRDRADTEAFFGQGTRLTVV.

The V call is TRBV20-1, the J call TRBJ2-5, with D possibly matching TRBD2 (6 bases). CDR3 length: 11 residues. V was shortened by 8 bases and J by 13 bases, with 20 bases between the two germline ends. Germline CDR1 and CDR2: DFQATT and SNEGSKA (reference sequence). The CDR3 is CSTGGTGGRYF. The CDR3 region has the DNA TGCAGTACAGGAGGGACCGGGGGAAGGTACTTC.

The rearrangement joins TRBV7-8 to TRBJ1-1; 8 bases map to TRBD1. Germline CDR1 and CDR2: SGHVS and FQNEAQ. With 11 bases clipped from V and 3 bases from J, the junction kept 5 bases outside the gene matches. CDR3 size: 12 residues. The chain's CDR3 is CAAGGADTEAFF. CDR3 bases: TGTGCCGCAGGGGGCGCGGACACTGAAGCTTTCTTT.

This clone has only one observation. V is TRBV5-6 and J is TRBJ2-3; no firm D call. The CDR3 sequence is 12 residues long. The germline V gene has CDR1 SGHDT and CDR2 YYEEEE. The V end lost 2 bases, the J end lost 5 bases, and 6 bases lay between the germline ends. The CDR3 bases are TGTGCCAGCAGCTTCGGTCGAGATACGCAGTATTTT. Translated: CASSFGRDTQYF.

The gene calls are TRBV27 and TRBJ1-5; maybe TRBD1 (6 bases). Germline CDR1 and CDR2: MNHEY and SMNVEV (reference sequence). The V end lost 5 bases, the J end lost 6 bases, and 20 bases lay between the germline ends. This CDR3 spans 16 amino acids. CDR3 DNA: TGTGCCAGCAGTCCCATGGGGGGGGCCGGGGGTCAGCCCCAGCATTTT. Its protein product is CASSPMGGAGGQPQHF.

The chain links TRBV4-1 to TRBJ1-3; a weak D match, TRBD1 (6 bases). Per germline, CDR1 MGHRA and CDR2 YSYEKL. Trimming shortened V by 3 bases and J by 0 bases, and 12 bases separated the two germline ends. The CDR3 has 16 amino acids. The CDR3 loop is CASSHATTGSGNTIYF. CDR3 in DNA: TGCGCCAGCAGCCATGCAACGACAGGCTCTGGAAACACCATATATTTT.

CDR3 DNA: TGTGCCAGCAGCGGTGGACTTGGGACCTACAATGAGCAGTTCTTC. Amino acid sequence: CASSGGLGTYNEQFF. V usage is TRBV5-4 and J usage is TRBJ2-1, with D possibly being TRBD2 (5 bases). There are 15 residues in the CDR3. V lost 4 bases and J lost 2, with 13 bases in between. Per the germline V gene, CDR1 is SGHNT and CDR2 is YYREEE (reference sequence). Together with reference TRBV5-4 and TRBJ2-1, the CDR3 gives the full variable domain: ETGVTQSPTHLIKTRGQQVTLRCSSQSGHNTVSWYQQALGQGPQFIFQYYREEENGRGNFPPRFSGLQFPNYSSELNVNALELDDSALYLCASSGGLGTYNEQFFGPGTRLTVL.

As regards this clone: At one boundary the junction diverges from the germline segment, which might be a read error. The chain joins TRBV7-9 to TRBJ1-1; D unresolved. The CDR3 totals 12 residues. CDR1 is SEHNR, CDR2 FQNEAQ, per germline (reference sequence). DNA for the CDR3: TGTTCCAGCAGCTTAATACTAGGTGAAGCTTTCTTT. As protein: CSSSLILGEAFF.

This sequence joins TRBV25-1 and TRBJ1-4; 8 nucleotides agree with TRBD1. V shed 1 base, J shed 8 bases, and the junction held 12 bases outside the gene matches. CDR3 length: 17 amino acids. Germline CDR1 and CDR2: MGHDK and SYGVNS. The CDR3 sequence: CASSELFMGDRREKLFF. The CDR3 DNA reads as TGTGCCAGCAGTGAATTATTTATGGGGGACAGGAGGGAAAAACTGTTTTTT.